This T cell receptor (beta chain) was captured in a study of beta chain features in type 1 diabetes. At the level of the study: Examined across all samples were roughly 110,000,000 sorted cells. Study conclusions and caveats: For TCRB rearrangement, an influence of HLA type remained unresolved here. Among all four CD4+ subsets, Type 1 diabetes patients had TCRB CDR3s that were moderately but significantly shorter.

Averaging approximately 0.11 L, one heparinised blood draw was given by each donor. As concerns this clone: What it recognizes is unknown.

V gave up 1 base and J gave up 5 bases, with 7 bases separating them. In germline, CDR1 is SEHNR, CDR2 FQNEAQ (reference sequence). The CDR3 has 13 residues. What was sequenced were expressed TCRB transcripts, since all of the isolated RNA had been reverse transcribed. The protocol was immunoSEQ multiplex PCR, while the TCRdb copy is restricted to in-frame clones and leaves out a portion. The sample yields 220,000 or so clones, under 70% seen once. Sequenced sample: naive CD4+ T cells from blood. The TCR comes from a man younger than 40 in good health. The V call is TRBV7-9, the J call TRBJ2-3; D is uncertain. For the CDR3, the DNA is TGTGCCAGCAGCTTAGAGGTCGGAGATACGCAGTATTTT. It codes for CASSLEVGDTQYF.